This T cell receptor beta chain was captured in a study of beta chain features in type 1 diabetes. Turning to the study itself: Taken together, all samples contributed 95 million to 110 million examined sorted cells.

Trimming cost V 4 bases and J 1 base, with 8 bases left between them. This CDR3 has 13 residues. Germline-derived CDR1 and CDR2 are SQVTM and ANQGSEA. Whole-study findings and limits: In these data, an HLA type influence on TCRB rearrangement remained unresolved. Fewer junction insertions and more nucleotide deletions appeared in type 1 diabetes patients.

Every bit of the isolated RNA underwent reverse transcription, so sequencing read expressed TCRB transcripts. The protocol was immunoSEQ multiplex PCR, while the TCRdb copy is restricted to in-frame clones and leaves out a portion. This sample yields 900,000 or so clones, of which about a sixth are seen a single time; 0.023% belongs to the top ten. Sorting of CD4+ naive, central memory, regulatory and stem cell-like memory cells was performed via CD45RO/CCR7/CD25/CD127/CD95/CD27. In the case of this clone: Its antigen is as yet unknown.

The chain couples TRBV29-1 to TRBJ2-1; D not certain. This receptor was taken from a woman in her late teens or twenties in good health. Sequencing was carried out using naive CD4+ T cells from blood. The CDR3 here is CSVVYLSYNEQFF. DNA for the CDR3: TGCAGCGTTGTGTACCTGTCCTACAATGAGCAGTTCTTC.